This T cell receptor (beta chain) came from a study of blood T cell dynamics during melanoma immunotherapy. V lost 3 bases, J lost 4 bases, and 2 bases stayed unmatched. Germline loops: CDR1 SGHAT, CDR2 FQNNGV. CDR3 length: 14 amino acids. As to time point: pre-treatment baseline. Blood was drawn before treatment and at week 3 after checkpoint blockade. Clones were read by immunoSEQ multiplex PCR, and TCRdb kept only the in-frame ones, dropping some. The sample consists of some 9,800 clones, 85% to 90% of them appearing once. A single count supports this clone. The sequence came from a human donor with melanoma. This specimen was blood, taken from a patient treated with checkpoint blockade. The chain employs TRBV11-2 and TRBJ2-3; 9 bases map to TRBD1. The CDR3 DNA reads TGTGCCAGCAGCTTGGACAGGGGACCAGATACGCAGTATTTT. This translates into CASSLDRGPDTQYF. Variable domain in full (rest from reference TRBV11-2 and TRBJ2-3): EAGVAQSPRYKIIEKRQSVAFWCNPISGHATLYWYQQILGQGPKLLIQFQNNGVVDDSQLPKDRFSAERLKGVDSTLKIQPAKLEDSAVYLCASSLDRGPDTQYFGPGTRLTVL.